The entry below describes one T cell receptor (beta chain). As yet, its antigen is unknown. Assay: immunoSEQ multiplex PCR; the TCRdb copy retains only in-frame clones and omits some. The data hold 90,000 to 150,000 clones, with about 93% observed a single time. This record belongs to a study of graft-versus-host responses after intestinal transplantation. On the study more broadly: Recipients had multivisceral, liver-intestinal, or isolated intestinal transplants. Every one of the recipients received anti-thymocyte globulin induction and afterwards took tacrolimus and steroids for 3 to 4 years.

Overall study results and limits: After transplant, early declines in HvG clones were associated with peak levels of circulating GvH clones. GvH clonotypes were identified within recipient marrow, with a subset emerging first in ileum or blood.

The clonotype comes from a human donor who received an intestinal transplant. The starting material was unstimulated CD4+ T cells sorted from spleen or lymph node cells, obtained before intestinal transplant.

The CDR3 DNA reads as TGTGCCAGCAGCCGCGGGACTAGCGGCAGTTTTGGCAAAAACATTCAGTACTTC. Its translation: CASSRGTSGSFGKNIQYF. The rearrangement links TRBV2 to TRBJ2-4; TRBD2 aligns across 11 bases. CDR1 and CDR2 (germline): SNHLY, FYNNEI. Germline trimming cut 6 bases from V and 3 bases from J; bases unmatched to any gene: 13. The CDR3 extends over 18 amino acids. The whole variable domain, remainder taken from reference TRBV2 and TRBJ2-4, is EPEVTQTPSHQVTQMGQEVILRCVPISNHLYFYWYRQILGQKVEFLVSFYNNEISEKSEIFDDQFSVERPDGSNFTLKIRSTKLEDSAMYFCASSRGTSGSFGKNIQYFGAGTRLSVL.